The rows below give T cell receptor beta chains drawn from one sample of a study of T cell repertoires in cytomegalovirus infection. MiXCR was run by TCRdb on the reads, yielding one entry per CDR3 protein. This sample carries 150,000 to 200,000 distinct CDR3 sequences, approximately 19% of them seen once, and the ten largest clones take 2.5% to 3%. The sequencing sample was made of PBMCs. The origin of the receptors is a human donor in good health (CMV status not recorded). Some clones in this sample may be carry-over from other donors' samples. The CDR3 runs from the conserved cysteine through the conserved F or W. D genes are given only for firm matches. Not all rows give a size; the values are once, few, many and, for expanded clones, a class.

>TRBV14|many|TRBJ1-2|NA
CASSQEGDYYGYTF
TGTGCCAGCAGCCAAGAGGGAGACTACTATGGCTACACCTTC
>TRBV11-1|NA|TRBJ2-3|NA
CASSLGGDADTQYF
TGTGCCAGCAGCTTAGGGGGCGACGCAGATACGCAGTATTTT
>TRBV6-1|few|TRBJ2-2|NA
CASMSGRPNTGELFF
TGTGCCAGCATGTCGGGACGGCCGAACACCGGGGAGCTGTTTTTT
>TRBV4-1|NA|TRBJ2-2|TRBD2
CASSQVAGADTGELFF
TGTGCCAGCAGCCAAGTAGCGGGAGCGGACACCGGGGAGCTGTTTTTT
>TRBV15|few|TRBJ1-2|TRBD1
CATSRDPGQGKYYGYTF
TGTGCCACCAGCAGAGACCCCGGACAGGGAAAGTACTATGGCTACACCTTC
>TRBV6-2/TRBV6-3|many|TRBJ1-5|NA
CASSYSSTGSNQPQHF
TGTGCCAGCAGTTACTCCTCGACAGGAAGCAATCAGCCCCAGCATTTT
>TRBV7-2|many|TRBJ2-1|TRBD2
CASSLVPGGPSVQFF
TGTGCCAGCAGCTTAGTCCCGGGGGGGCCTTCAGTGCAGTTCTTC
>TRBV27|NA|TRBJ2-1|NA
CASSLVAAKYNEQFF
TGTGCCAGCAGTTTAGTGGCCGCCAAATACAATGAGCAGTTCTTC
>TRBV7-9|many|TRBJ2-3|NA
CASRDWSTDTQYF
TGTGCCAGCAGGGACTGGAGCACAGATACGCAGTATTTT
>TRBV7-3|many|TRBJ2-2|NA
CASSLTRGSSNTGELFF
TGTGCCAGCAGCTTAACCCGAGGGTCGAGTAACACCGGGGAGCTGTTTTTT
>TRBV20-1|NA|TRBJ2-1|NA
CSASTAFEQFF
TGCAGTGCTTCGACCGCATTTGAGCAGTTCTTC
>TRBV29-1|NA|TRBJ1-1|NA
CSVAGGGPNTEAFF
TGCAGCGTTGCGGGGGGGGGGCCGAACACTGAAGCTTTCTTT
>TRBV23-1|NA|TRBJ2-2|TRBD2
CAPGREDTGELFF
TGCGCCCCAGGGCGGGAGGACACCGGGGAGCTGTTTTTT
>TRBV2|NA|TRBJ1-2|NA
CASSAQGASYGYTF
TGTGCCAGCAGCGCCCAAGGAGCCTCCTATGGCTACACCTTC
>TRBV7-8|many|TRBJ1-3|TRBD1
CASSGTGYSSGNTIYF
TGTGCCAGCAGCGGGACAGGATACAGCTCTGGAAACACCATATATTTT
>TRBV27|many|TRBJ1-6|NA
CASSLIKGNSPLHF
TGTGCCAGCAGTCTAATTAAAGGGAATTCACCCCTCCACTTT
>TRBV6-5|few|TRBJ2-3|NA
CASRHALYTSTDTQYF
TGTGCCAGCAGGCATGCCTTATATACTAGCACAGATACGCAGTATTTT
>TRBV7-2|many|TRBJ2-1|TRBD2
CASSPGLAVMYEQFF
TGTGCCAGCAGCCCGGGACTAGCGGTAATGTATGAGCAGTTCTTC
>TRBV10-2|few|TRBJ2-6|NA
CASSAMSSGANVLTF
TGCGCCAGCAGTGCCATGAGCTCTGGGGCCAACGTCCTGACTTTC
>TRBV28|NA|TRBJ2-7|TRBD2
CASNLAGGPYEQYF
TGTGCCAGCAACCTAGCGGGAGGCCCCTACGAGCAGTACTTC
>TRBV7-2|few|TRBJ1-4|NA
CASSVDRPTNEKLFF
TGTGCCAGCAGCGTAGACAGACCAACTAATGAAAAACTGTTTTTT
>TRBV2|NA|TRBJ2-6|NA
CASSAGLGANVLTF
TGTGCCAGCAGTGCAGGGTTGGGGGCCAACGTCCTGACTTTC
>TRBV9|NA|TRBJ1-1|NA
CASSVGGQGNTEAFF
TGTGCCAGCAGCGTGGGCGGTCAGGGGAACACTGAAGCTTTCTTT
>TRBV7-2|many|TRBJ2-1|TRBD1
CASSPTYDRGNEQFF
TGTGCCAGCAGCCCCACATATGACAGGGGAAATGAGCAGTTCTTC
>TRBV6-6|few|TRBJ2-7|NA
CATDSALGGEQYF
TGTGCCACAGATAGCGCCTTGGGCGGCGAGCAGTACTTC
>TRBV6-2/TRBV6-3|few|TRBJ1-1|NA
CASSRELNTEAFF
TGTGCCAGCAGTCGTGAACTGAACACTGAAGCTTTCTTT
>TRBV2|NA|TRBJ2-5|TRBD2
CASRELAGGRETQYF
TGTGCCAGCAGAGAACTAGCGGGGGGGCGAGAGACCCAGTACTTC
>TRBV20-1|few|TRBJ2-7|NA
CSASVPGRWTYEQYF
TGCAGTGCTAGTGTTCCGGGACGGTGGACCTACGAGCAGTACTTC
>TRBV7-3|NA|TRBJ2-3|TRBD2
CASSAGLAGAADTQYF
TGTGCCAGCAGCGCGGGACTAGCGGGAGCCGCAGATACGCAGTATTTT
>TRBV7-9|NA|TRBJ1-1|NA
CASSSPAGNTEAFF
TGTGCCAGCAGCTCGCCGGCTGGGAACACTGAAGCTTTCTTT
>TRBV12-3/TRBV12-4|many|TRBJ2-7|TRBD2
CASSFGLAGPYEQYF
TGTGCCAGCAGTTTCGGACTAGCGGGACCCTACGAGCAGTACTTC
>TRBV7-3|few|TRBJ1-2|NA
CASSLRGAVLDPRGYTF
TGTGCCAGCAGCTTAAGGGGGGCAGTCCTTGATCCGAGAGGCTACACCTTC
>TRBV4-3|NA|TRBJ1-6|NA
CASSPWADNSPLHF
TGCGCCAGCAGCCCTTGGGCAGATAATTCACCCCTCCACTTT
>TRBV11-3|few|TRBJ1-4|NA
CASSHRSTNEKLFF
TGTGCCAGCAGCCACAGGTCAACTAATGAAAAACTGTTTTTT
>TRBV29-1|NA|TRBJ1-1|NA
CSVGVRLNTEAFF
TGCAGCGTTGGGGTCAGGCTGAACACTGAAGCTTTCTTT
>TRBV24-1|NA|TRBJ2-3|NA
CATSDTGSRGSTDTQYF
TGTGCCACCAGTGATACCGGCAGCCGGGGGAGCACAGATACGCAGTATTTT
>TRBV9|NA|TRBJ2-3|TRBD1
CASSVGTGGTDTQYF
TGTGCCAGCAGCGTAGGAACAGGGGGCACAGATACGCAGTATTTT
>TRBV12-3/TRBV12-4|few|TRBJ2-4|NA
CAKKAGCIPKNIQYF
TGTGCCAAAAAGGCAGGTTGCATACCCAAAAACATTCAGTACTTC
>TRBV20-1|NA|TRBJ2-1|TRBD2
CSAGASGGRTSSYNEQFF
TGCAGTGCGGGGGCTAGCGGGGGGCGAACGAGCTCCTACAATGAGCAGTTCTTC
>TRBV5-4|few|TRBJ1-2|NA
CASSLRGASEGYTF
TGTGCCAGCAGCTTACGAGGGGCCTCGGAGGGCTACACCTTC
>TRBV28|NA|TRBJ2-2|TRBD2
CASSSSGDGPGELFF
TGTGCCAGCAGTTCGAGCGGGGACGGCCCCGGGGAGCTGTTTTTT
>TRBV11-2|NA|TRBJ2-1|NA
CASSFDPSSYNEQFF
TGTGCCAGCAGCTTCGACCCAAGCTCCTACAATGAGCAGTTCTTC
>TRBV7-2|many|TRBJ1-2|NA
CASSLYGTNYGYTF
TGTGCCAGCAGCTTATACGGGACGAACTATGGCTACACCTTC
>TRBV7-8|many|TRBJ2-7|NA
CASSRTDSASYEQYF
TGTGCCAGCAGCCGTACGGACTCGGCGTCCTACGAGCAGTACTTC
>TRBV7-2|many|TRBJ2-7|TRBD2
CASSLAIAGISYEQYF
TGTGCCAGCAGCTTAGCTATAGCGGGGATCTCCTACGAGCAGTACTTC
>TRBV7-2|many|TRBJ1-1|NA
CASSLGTANTEAFF
TGTGCCAGCAGCTTAGGGACAGCAAACACTGAAGCTTTCTTT
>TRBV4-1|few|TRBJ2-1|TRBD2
CASSQDVPSGSNEQFF
TGCGCCAGCAGCCAAGATGTACCTAGCGGGAGTAATGAGCAGTTCTTC
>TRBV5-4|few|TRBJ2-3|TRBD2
CATDREGTQYF
TGTGCCACCGACCGGGAGGGGACGCAGTATTTT
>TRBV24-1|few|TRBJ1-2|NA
CATSDGLLGGYTF
TGTGCCACCAGTGATGGCCTCCTGGGAGGCTACACCTTC
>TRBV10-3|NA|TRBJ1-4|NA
CAISERARVDKLFF
TGTGCCATCAGTGAGAGGGCCCGTGTGGATAAACTGTTTTTT
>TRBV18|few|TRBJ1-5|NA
CASSTWVVNQPQHF
TGTGCCAGCTCTACCTGGGTGGTCAATCAGCCCCAGCATTTT
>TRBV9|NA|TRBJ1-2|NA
CASSVAQYDSASDGYTF
TGTGCCAGCAGCGTAGCCCAATACGACAGTGCCAGTGATGGCTACACCTTC
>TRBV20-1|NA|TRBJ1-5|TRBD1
CSATTPGQGNQPQHF
TGCAGTGCTACGACTCCGGGACAGGGCAATCAGCCCCAGCATTTT
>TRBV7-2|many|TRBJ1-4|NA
CASSPAVGATNEKLFF
TGTGCCAGCAGCCCTGCAGTAGGGGCAACTAATGAAAAACTGTTTTTT
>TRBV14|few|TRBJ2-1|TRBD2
CASSQAVAGAYNEQFF
TGTGCCAGCAGCCAAGCGGTAGCGGGGGCCTACAATGAGCAGTTCTTC